Following are 16 T cell receptor beta chains from one sample sequenced in a study of blood T cell repertoires in COVID-19. Assay used: immunoSEQ multiplex PCR; TCRdb lists only in-frame clones, some missing. Of around 150,000 clones listed, 75% to 90% are singletons. Specimen: peripheral blood. The receptor set was obtained from an older man with acute or convalescent COVID-19.

The V and J genes are TRBV4-2 and TRBJ2-7; possible D gene TRBD1, 5 bases. Germline V gene data show CDR1 as LGHNA and CDR2 as YNFKEQ. The CDR3 has 12 residues. V was pared by 0 bases and J by 11 bases, with 11 bases between. For the CDR3, the DNA is TGTGCCAGCAGCCAAGAAGGCGGACACGAGTACTTC. Translation gives CASSQEGGHEYF.

The chain couples TRBV6-5 to TRBJ2-7, with 7 bases fitting TRBD2. Germline CDR1 MNHEY, CDR2 SVGAGI. V shed 5 bases and J 3 bases; nucleotides not matched to a gene: 10. The CDR3 has 15 amino acids. In DNA, the CDR3 is TGTGCCAGCAGTACGCTAAGCGGGATTGACTACGAGCAGTACTTC. This encodes CASSTLSGIDYEQYF.

This clone was seen many times. The J gene is TRBJ1-1, the V gene TRBV2; possible D gene TRBD1, 6 bases. V was shortened by 6 bases and J by 0 bases, with 8 bases between the two germline ends. From germline, CDR1 is SNHLY and CDR2 FYNNEI. CDR3 length equals 13 residues. The DNA for the CDR3 is TGTGCCAGCAGGGACAGTCTGAACACTGAAGCTTTCTTT. It translates to CASRDSLNTEAFF.

This clone was seen just once. This chain connects TRBV7-9 to TRBJ2-1; 10 bases agree with TRBD1. The CDR3 consists of 15 residues. Germline trimming cut 3 bases from V and 2 bases from J; bases unmatched to any gene: 1. The V gene's germline CDR1 is SEHNR and CDR2 FQNEAQ (reference sequence). The CDR3 loop reads CASSLTGGPYNEQFF. The CDR3, as DNA: TGTGCCAGCAGCTTGACAGGGGGCCCCTACAATGAGCAGTTCTTC.

V gene TRBV28 combines with J gene TRBJ1-1, with TRBD1 matching over 7 bases. The CDR3 length is 11 residues. The germline CDR1 and CDR2 sequences are MDHEN and SYDVKM. The ends lost 5 bases at V and 12 bases at J; junction bases unmatched: 6. The CDR3 bases are TGTGCCAGCAGTGTTGGACAGGTTTCTTTCTTT. It specifies CASSVGQVSFF.

CDR3: CASSRGPYNEQFF. CDR3 nucleotides: TGTGCCAGTAGCAGAGGCCCCTACAATGAGCAGTTCTTC. This chain connects TRBV19 to TRBJ2-1; D is unclear. The CDR3 totals 13 residues. Germline V gene data show CDR1 as LNHDA and CDR2 as SQIVND (reference sequence). The V end lost 6 bases, the J end lost 2 bases, and 8 bases lay between the germline ends.

The chain has TRBV24-1 and TRBJ1-4; 9 bases line up with TRBD1. Per the germline V gene, CDR1 is KGHDR and CDR2 is SFDVKD. CDR3 length: 16 residues. The J segment lost 5 bases and the V segment lost 4 bases, leaving 7 bases of the junction unmatched. The CDR3 here is CATSEPTTGGNEKLFF. CDR3 DNA: TGTGCCACCAGTGAACCGACGACAGGGGGGAATGAAAAACTGTTTTTT.

This chain connects TRBV29-1 to TRBJ1-1; 7 nucleotides align to TRBD1. CDR3 length: 12 amino acids. J was trimmed by 7 bases and V by 6 bases; bases with no gene match: 8. The germline V gene has CDR1 SQVTM and CDR2 ANQGSEA. The CDR3 DNA is TGCAGCGTGGAGTTACAGGGGATTGAAGCTTTCTTT. Translation: CSVELQGIEAFF.

V gene TRBV5-4 combines with J gene TRBJ2-3; TRBD2 matches at 10 bases. The V gene's germline CDR1 is SGHNT and CDR2 YYREEE (reference sequence). The ends lost 1 base at V and 0 bases at J; junction bases unmatched: 5. This CDR3 comprises 17 residues. The CDR3 DNA reads TGTGCCAGCAGCTTGCGGCTAGCGGGAGCGAGCACAGATACGCAGTATTTT. This sequence encodes CASSLRLAGASTDTQYF.

The chain has TRBV6-5 and TRBJ1-6; maybe TRBD1 (5 bases). In germline, CDR1 is MNHEY, CDR2 SVGAGI. This CDR3 spans 15 amino acids. The V end was cut by 6 bases, the J end by 7 bases, with 16 bases between. DNA for the CDR3: TGTGCCAGCAGGCCCCCCGGGGAGGGGAATTCACCCCTCCACTTT. Translating gives CASRPPGEGNSPLHF.

V gene TRBV6-1 combines with J gene TRBJ1-4, with D perhaps TRBD1 (6 bases). CDR3 length: 16 amino acids. CDR1 is MNHNS and CDR2 is SASEGT in the germline V gene. V lost 2 bases and J lost 2, with 12 bases in between. The CDR3 bases are TGTGCCAGCAGTGAACAGGGGACGTTCACTAATGAAAAACTGTTTTTT. This codes for CASSEQGTFTNEKLFF.

CDR3 residues: CASSLARGKGEEKLFF. The DNA of the CDR3 is TGCGCCAGCAGCCTAGCCAGGGGAAAAGGAGAGGAAAAACTGTTTTTT. The V gene is TRBV5-1, the J gene TRBJ1-4; D perhaps matches TRBD1 (6 bases). CDR1 and CDR2 (germline): SGHRS, YFSETQ. This CDR3 spans 16 amino acids. V was clipped by 4 bases and J by 8 bases, with 21 bases between them.

Concerning this clone itself: The sample holds other DNA sequences that translate to the same CDR3. The chain carries TRBV18 and TRBJ1-6; weak D call: TRBD1 (6 bases). V lost 3 bases, J lost 8 bases, and 8 bases lay in between. Germline values: CDR1 KGHSH, CDR2 LQKENI. The CDR3 is 13 amino acids. DNA for the CDR3: TGTGCCAGCTCACCGAACAGGGATTCACCCCTCCACTTT. Its protein product is CASSPNRDSPLHF.

The chain uses TRBV7-3 and TRBJ1-1; no clear D gene. Trimming took off 5 bases at V and 1 base at J, with 8 bases between the two ends. Germline loops: CDR1 SGHTA, CDR2 FQGTGA. The CDR3 runs to 13 residues. In nucleotides, the CDR3 is TGTGCCAGCAGCCAATCCAGGAACACTGAAGCTTTCTTT. Residues: CASSQSRNTEAFF.

This clone showed up just a few times. One junction end does not reproduce the germline sequence, and a read error may be involved. The chain is built from TRBV7-2 and TRBJ1-6; TRBD1 aligns across 8 bases. The CDR3 is made up of 16 amino acids. Germline-derived CDR1 and CDR2 are SGHTA and FQGNSA. In DNA form, the CDR3 reads TGTGCCAGCAGCACCCGGACAGGGAACTATCATTCACCCCTCCACTTT. This translates into CASSTRTGNYHSPLHF.

This sequence joins TRBV20-1 and TRBJ2-3; TRBD2 agrees at 11 bases. Germline CDR1 is DFQATT and CDR2 is SNEGSKA (reference sequence). CDR3 length: 15 residues. V lost 3 bases to trimming and J lost 0 bases; unmatched junction nucleotides: 2. CDR3 nucleotides: TGCAGTGCTAGTTCTAGCGGGAGGAGCACAGATACGCAGTATTTT. Encoded protein: CSASSSGRSTDTQYF.